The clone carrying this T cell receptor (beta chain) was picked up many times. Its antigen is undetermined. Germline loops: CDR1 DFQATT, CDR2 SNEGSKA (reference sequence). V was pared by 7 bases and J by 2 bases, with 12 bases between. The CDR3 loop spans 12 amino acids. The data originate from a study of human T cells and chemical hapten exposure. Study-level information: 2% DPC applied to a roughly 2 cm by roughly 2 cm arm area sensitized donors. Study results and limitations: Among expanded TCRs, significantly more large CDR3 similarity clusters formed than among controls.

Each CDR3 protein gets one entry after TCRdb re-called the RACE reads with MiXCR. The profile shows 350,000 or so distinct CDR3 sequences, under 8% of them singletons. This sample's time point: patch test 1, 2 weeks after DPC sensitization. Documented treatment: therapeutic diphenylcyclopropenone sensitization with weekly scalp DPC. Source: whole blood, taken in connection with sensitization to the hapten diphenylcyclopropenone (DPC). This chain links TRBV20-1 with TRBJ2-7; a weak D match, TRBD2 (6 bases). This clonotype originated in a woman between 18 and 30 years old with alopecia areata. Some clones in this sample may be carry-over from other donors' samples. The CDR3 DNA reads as TGCAGTGTTCCGGGACTCACCTACGAGCAGTACTTC. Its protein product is CSVPGLTYEQYF.